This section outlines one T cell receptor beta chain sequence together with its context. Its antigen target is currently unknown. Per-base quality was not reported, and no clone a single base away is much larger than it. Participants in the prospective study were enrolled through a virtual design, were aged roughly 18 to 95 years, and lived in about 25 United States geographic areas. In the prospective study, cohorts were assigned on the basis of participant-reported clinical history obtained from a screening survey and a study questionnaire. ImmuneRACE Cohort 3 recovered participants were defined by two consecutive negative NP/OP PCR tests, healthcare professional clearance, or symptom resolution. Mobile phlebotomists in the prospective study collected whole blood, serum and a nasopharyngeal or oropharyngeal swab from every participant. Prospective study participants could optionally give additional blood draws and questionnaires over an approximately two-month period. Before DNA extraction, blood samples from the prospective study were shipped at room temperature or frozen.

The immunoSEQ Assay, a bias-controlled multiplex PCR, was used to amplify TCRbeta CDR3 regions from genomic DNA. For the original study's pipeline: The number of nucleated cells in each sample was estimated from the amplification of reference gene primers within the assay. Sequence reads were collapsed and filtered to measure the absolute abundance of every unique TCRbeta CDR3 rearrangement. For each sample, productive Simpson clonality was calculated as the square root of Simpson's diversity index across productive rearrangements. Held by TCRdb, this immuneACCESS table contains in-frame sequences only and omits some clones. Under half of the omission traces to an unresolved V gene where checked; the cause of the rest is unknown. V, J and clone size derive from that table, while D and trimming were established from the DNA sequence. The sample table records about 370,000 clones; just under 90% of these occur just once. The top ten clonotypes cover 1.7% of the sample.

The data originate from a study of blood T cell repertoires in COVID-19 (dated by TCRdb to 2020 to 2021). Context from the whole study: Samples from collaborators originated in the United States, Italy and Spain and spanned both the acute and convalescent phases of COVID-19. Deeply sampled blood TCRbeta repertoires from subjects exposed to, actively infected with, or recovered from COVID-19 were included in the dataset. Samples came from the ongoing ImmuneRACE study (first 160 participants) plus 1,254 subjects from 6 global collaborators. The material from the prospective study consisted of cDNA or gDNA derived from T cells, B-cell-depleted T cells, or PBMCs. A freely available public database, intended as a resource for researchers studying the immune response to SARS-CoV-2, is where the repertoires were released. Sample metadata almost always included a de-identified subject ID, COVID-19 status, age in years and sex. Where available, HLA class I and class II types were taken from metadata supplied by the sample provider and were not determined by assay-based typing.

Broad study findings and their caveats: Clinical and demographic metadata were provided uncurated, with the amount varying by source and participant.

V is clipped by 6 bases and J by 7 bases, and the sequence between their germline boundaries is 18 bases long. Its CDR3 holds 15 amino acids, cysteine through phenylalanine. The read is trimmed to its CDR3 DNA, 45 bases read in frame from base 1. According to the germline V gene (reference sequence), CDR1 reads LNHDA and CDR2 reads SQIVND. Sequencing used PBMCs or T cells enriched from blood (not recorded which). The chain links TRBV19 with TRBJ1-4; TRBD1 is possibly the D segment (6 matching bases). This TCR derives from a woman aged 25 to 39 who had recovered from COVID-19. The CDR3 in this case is CASRTEWGLAEKLFF. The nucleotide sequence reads TGTGCCAGTAGAACCGAATGGGGGCTGGCTGAAAAACTGTTTTTT.